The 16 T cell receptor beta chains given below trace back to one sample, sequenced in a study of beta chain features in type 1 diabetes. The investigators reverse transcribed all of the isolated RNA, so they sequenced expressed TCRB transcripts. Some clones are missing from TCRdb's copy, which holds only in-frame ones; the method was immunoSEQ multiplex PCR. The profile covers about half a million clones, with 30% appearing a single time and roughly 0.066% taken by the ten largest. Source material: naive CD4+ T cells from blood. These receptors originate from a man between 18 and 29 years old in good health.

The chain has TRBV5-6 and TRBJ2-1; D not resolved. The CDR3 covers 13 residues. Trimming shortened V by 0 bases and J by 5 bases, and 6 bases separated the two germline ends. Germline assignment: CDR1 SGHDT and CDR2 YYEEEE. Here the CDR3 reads CASSLVFDNEQFF. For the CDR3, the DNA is TGTGCCAGCAGCTTGGTATTCGACAATGAGCAGTTCTTC. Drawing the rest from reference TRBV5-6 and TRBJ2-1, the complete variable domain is DAGVTQSPTHLIKTRGQQVTLRCSPKSGHDTVSWYQQALGQGPQFIFQYYEEEERQRGNFPDRFSGHQFPNYSSELNVNALLLGDSALYLCASSLVFDNEQFFGPGTRLTVL.

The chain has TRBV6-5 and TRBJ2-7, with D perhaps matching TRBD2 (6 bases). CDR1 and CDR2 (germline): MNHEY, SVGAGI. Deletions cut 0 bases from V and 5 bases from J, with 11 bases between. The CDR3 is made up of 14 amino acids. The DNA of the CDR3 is TGTGCCAGCAGTTACTCGGTCGCGGGGAACGAGCAGTACTTC. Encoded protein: CASSYSVAGNEQYF.

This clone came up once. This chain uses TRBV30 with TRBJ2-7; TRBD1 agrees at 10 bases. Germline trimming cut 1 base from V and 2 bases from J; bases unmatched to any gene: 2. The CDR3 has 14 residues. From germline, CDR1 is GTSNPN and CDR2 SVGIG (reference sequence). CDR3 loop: CAWSAGQGTYEQYF. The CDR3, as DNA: TGTGCCTGGAGTGCGGGACAGGGGACCTACGAGCAGTACTTC.

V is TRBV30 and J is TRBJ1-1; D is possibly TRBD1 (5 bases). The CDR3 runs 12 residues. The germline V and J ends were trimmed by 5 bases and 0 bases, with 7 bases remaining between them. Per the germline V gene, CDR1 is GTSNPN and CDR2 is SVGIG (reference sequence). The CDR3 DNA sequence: TGTGCCTGGGGAGGGGTGAACACTGAAGCTTTCTTT. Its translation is CAWGGVNTEAFF.

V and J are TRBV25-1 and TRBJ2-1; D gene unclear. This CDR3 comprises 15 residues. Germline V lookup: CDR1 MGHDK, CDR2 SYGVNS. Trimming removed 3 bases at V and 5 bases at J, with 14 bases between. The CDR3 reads CASSDGSRLHNEQFF. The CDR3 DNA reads TGTGCCAGCAGTGATGGTAGCCGGCTCCACAATGAGCAGTTCTTC.

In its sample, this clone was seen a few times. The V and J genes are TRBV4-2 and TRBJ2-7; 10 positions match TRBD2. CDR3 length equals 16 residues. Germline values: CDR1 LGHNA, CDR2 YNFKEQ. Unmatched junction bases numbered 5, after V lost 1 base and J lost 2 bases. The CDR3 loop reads CASSQATAGGTYEQYF. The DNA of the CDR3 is TGTGCCAGCAGCCAAGCGACAGCGGGAGGGACCTACGAGCAGTACTTC.

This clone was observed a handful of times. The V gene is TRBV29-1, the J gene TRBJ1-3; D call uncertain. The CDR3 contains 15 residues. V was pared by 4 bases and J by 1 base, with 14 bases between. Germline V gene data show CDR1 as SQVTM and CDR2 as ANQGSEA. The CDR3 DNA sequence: TGCAGCGTTGTGGCCCCTGGGATTTCTGGAAACACCATATATTTT. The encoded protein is CSVVAPGISGNTIYF.

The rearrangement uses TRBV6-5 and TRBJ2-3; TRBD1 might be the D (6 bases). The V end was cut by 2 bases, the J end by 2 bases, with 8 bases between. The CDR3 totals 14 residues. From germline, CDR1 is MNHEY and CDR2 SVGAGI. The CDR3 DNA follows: TGTGCCAGCAGTTACCGGGACACCACAGATACGCAGTATTTT. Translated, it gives CASSYRDTTDTQYF.

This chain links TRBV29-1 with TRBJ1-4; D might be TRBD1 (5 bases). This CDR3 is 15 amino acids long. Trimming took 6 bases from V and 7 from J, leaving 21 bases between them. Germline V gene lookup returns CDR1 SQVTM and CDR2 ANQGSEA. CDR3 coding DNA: TGCAGCGTAAGAGGAGCGCAGGGAATTTTTGAAAAACTGTTTTTT. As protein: CSVRGAQGIFEKLFF.

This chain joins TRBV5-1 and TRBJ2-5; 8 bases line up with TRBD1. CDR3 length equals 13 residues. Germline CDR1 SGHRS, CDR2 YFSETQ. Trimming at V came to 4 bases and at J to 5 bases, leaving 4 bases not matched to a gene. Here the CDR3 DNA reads TGCGCCAGCAGCGCAGGGGGCAGGGAGACCCAGTACTTC. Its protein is CASSAGGRETQYF.

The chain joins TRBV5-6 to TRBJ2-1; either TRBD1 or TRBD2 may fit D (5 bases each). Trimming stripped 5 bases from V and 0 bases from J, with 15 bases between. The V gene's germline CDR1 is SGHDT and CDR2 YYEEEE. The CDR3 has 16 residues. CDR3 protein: CASRKGRKSSYNEQFF. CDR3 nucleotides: TGTGCCAGCAGGAAGGGACGGAAGAGCTCCTACAATGAGCAGTTCTTC.

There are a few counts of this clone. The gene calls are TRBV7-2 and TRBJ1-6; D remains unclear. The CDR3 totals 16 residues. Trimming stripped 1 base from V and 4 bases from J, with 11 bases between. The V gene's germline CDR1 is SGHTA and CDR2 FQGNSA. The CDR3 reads CASSLGGSRYNSPLHF. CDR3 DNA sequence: TGTGCCAGCAGCTTAGGGGGAAGTCGGTATAATTCACCCCTCCACTTT. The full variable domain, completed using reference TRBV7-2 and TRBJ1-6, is GAGVSQSPSNKVTEKGKDVELRCDPISGHTALYWYRQSLGQGLEFLIYFQGNSAPDKSGLPSDRFSAERTGGSVSTLTIQRTQQEDSAVYLCASSLGGSRYNSPLHFGNGTRLTVT.

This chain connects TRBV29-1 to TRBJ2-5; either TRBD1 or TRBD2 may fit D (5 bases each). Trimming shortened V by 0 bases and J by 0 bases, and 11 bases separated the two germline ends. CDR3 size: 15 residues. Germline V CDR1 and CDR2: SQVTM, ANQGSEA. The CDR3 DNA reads TGCAGCGTTGAAGATTGGGACCCCGACCAAGAGACCCAGTACTTC. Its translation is CSVEDWDPDQETQYF.

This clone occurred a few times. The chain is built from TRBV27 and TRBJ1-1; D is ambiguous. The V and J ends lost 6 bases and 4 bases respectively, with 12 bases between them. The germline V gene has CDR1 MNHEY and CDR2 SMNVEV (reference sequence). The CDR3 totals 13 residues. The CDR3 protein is CASSSRPGTEAFF. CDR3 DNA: TGTGCCAGCAGCAGCAGGCCTGGCACTGAAGCTTTCTTT.

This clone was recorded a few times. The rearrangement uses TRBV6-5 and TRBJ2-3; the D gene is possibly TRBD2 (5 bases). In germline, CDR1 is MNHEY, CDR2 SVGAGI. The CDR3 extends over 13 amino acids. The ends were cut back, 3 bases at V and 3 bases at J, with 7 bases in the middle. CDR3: CASSYTRTDTQYF. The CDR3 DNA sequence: TGTGCCAGCAGTTATACTAGGACAGATACGCAGTATTTT.

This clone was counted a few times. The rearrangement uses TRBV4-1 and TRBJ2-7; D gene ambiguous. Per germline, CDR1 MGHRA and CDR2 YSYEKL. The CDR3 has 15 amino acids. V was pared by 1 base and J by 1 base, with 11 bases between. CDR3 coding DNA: TGCGCCAGCAGCCAAGGTTTTGCAGGTTCCTACGAGCAGTACTTC. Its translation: CASSQGFAGSYEQYF.